The 27 T cell receptor beta chains below come from one sample, sequenced in a study of CD8 T cells in Susac syndrome. With random hexamers, reverse transcription was performed on about 0.45 to 1 ug of RNA. MiXCR was run by TCRdb on the immunoSEQ multiplex PCR reads, yielding one entry per CDR3 protein. The sample consists of some 120,000 distinct CDR3 sequences, about 96% of them appearing once. Sequencing input: CD4+ T cells from PBMCs. Receptors originate from a human donor in good health.

This chain uses TRBV25-1 with TRBJ2-5; a possible D gene is TRBD2 (5 bases). The V gene lost 3 bases and the J gene lost 7 bases, with 15 bases spanning the gap. CDR1 and CDR2 (germline): MGHDK, SYGVNS. The CDR3 is 14 amino acids. CDR3: CASSESGLKRTQYF. The DNA for the CDR3 is TGTGCCAGCAGTGAGTCCGGACTTAAAAGGACCCAGTACTTC. The whole variable domain, filled in from reference TRBV25-1 and TRBJ2-5, reads EADIYQTPRYLVIGTGKKITLECSQTMGHDKMYWYQQDPGMELHLIHYSYGVNSTEKGDLSSESTVSRIRTEHFPLTLESARPSHTSQYLCASSESGLKRTQYFGPGTRLLVL.

The gene calls are TRBV11-1 and TRBJ1-1; D is ambiguous. The ends were cut back, 2 bases at V and 6 bases at J, with 7 bases in the middle. The germline gives CDR1 SGHAT, CDR2 FQDESV (reference sequence). This CDR3 spans 12 amino acids. The CDR3 sequence is CASSLLNAEAFF. CDR3 DNA sequence: TGTGCCAGCAGCTTACTGAATGCTGAAGCTTTCTTT. The full variable domain, its missing parts supplied by reference TRBV11-1 and TRBJ1-1, is EAEVAQSPRYKITEKSQAVAFWCDPISGHATLYWYRQILGQGPELLVQFQDESVVDDSQLPKDRFSAERLKGVDSTLKIQPAELGDSAMYLCASSLLNAEAFFGQGTRLTVV.

The chain uses TRBV2 and TRBJ2-7; D remains ambiguous. The CDR3 spans 14 residues. Germline lookup yields CDR1 SNHLY and CDR2 FYNNEI. The V end lost 7 bases, the J end lost 2 bases, and 15 bases lay between the germline ends. CDR3 protein: CASKGGVKAYEQYF. The CDR3 DNA follows: TGTGCCAGCAAGGGCGGCGTTAAGGCCTACGAGCAGTACTTC.

Here the CDR3 DNA reads TGTGCCACCAGTGATAAGAACCACACCCTGACAGGGGGCATGGAGCTGTTTTTT. Amino acids: CATSDKNHTLTGGMELFF. The J gene is TRBJ2-2, the V gene TRBV24-1; 10 bases are shared with TRBD1. There are 18 residues in the CDR3. From germline, CDR1 is KGHDR and CDR2 SFDVKD. V lost 3 bases to trimming and J lost 10 bases; unmatched junction nucleotides: 16.

V gene TRBV7-2 combines with J gene TRBJ2-1; D unresolved. V dropped 1 base and J dropped 12 bases, with 16 bases sitting between them. CDR1 and CDR2 from the germline V gene are SGHTA and FQGNSA. The CDR3 extends over 14 amino acids. CDR3 loop: CASSLGTGRKRQFF. The CDR3 region has the DNA TGTGCCAGCAGCTTAGGAACTGGCCGTAAACGGCAGTTCTTC.

The chain employs TRBV5-1 and TRBJ2-1; 8 nucleotides match TRBD2. CDR3 length equals 16 residues. Germline V gene lookup returns CDR1 SGHRS and CDR2 YFSETQ. V shed 4 bases, J shed 7 bases, and the junction held 13 bases outside the gene matches. This CDR3 reads CASSPTLSGSRNEQFF. The CDR3 bases are TGCGCCAGCAGCCCGACCTTGAGCGGGAGTCGAAATGAGCAGTTCTTC.

The rearrangement joins TRBV3-1 to TRBJ2-7, with 8 bases lining up with TRBD2. Germline loops: CDR1 LGHDT, CDR2 YNNKEL (reference sequence). This CDR3 is built from 14 residues. The J segment lost 1 base and the V segment lost 3 bases, leaving 2 bases of the junction unmatched. CDR3 region: CASSQLAGSYEQYF. DNA of the CDR3: TGTGCCAGCAGCCAGCTAGCGGGTTCCTACGAGCAGTACTTC.

The J gene is TRBJ2-5, the V gene TRBV28, with 10 positions matching TRBD2. V lost 6 bases to trimming and J lost 2 bases; unmatched junction nucleotides: 3. CDR3 length: 14 residues. Germline assignment: CDR1 MDHEN and CDR2 SYDVKM. The CDR3 DNA reads TGTGCCAGCAGCATAGCGGGAGGTCAAGAGACCCAGTACTTC. Encoded protein: CASSIAGGQETQYF.

This clonotype was counted a single time. The chain has TRBV7-2 and TRBJ2-1, with 11 bases lining up with TRBD2. This CDR3 is built from 18 residues. The germline V gene encodes CDR1 SGHTA and CDR2 FQGNSA. The ends lost 0 bases at V and 8 bases at J; junction bases unmatched: 12. CDR3 DNA sequence: TGTGCCAGCAGCTTAGCGGGGCTAGCGGGAGGAGCCAGTCATGAGCAGTTCTTC. Translating it yields CASSLAGLAGGASHEQFF.

The rearrangement uses TRBV7-8 and TRBJ2-5; 8 nucleotides line up with TRBD2. Germline V gene sequence: CDR1 SGHVS, CDR2 FQNEAQ. There are 16 residues in the CDR3. The junction had 6 bases not matched to a gene; V was cut back by 1 base and J by 2 bases. CDR3 bases: TGTGCCAGCAGCTTAGGGGGAGCGGGAGAGCAAGAGACCCAGTACTTC. Translating it yields CASSLGGAGEQETQYF. The complete variable domain, with remaining parts taken from reference TRBV7-8 and TRBJ2-5, reads GAGVSQSPRYKVAKRGQDVALRCDPISGHVSLFWYQQALGQGPEFLTYFQNEAQLDKSGLPSDRFFAERPEGSVSTLKIQRTQQEDSAVYLCASSLGGAGEQETQYFGPGTRLLVL.

V and J are TRBV27 and TRBJ1-5; D gene ambiguous. V was shortened by 4 bases and J by 9 bases, with 10 bases between the two germline ends. CDR1 and CDR2 from the germline V gene are MNHEY and SMNVEV (reference sequence). The CDR3 totals 12 residues. The CDR3 protein is CASSSPEGPQHF. The CDR3, as DNA: TGTGCCAGCAGTTCCCCAGAAGGGCCCCAGCATTTT.

This rearrangement joins TRBV10-2 to TRBJ2-7, with 9 bases identical to TRBD1. The CDR3 spans 15 residues. CDR1 and CDR2 from the germline V gene are WSHSY and SAAADI. The V segment lost 0 bases and the J segment 3 bases; nucleotides outside the gene matches: 3. The CDR3 sequence is CASSESGQGYYEQYF. The CDR3 DNA reads TGCGCCAGCAGTGAGTCGGGACAGGGATACTACGAGCAGTACTTC.

The CDR3: CASSQDRGPDQPQHF. The CDR3 coding sequence is TGCGCCAGCAGCCAAGACCGAGGACCTGATCAGCCCCAGCATTTT. V and J are TRBV4-1 and TRBJ1-5; no clear D gene. The CDR3 spans 15 residues. The germline V gene has CDR1 MGHRA and CDR2 YSYEKL. Trimming cost V 0 bases and J 5 bases, with 11 bases left between them.

The rearrangement joins TRBV3-1 to TRBJ1-5; D unclear. The germline V gene has CDR1 LGHDT and CDR2 YNNKEL (reference sequence). The germline V and J ends were trimmed by 1 base and 4 bases, with 5 bases remaining between them. The CDR3 has 13 amino acids. CDR3 loop: CASSQGLNQPQHF. The CDR3 DNA reads TGTGCCAGCAGCCAAGGACTAAATCAGCCCCAGCATTTT.

The chain employs TRBV7-2 and TRBJ2-7; TRBD1 matches at 8 bases. The CDR3 consists of 15 residues. The ends lost 5 bases at V and 2 bases at J; junction bases unmatched: 8. CDR1 and CDR2 from the germline V gene are SGHTA and FQGNSA. Written as DNA, the CDR3 is TGTGCCAGCAGCACCGGACAGGGATTTGCCTACGAGCAGTACTTC. Translated, it gives CASSTGQGFAYEQYF.

The J gene is TRBJ2-4, the V gene TRBV6-5, with 8 bases lining up with TRBD1. Looked up from germline, CDR1 is MNHEY and CDR2 is SVGAGI. Trimming took 5 bases from V and 6 from J; bases not matched to a gene: 0. The CDR3 sequence is 12 residues long. DNA for the CDR3: TGTGCCAGCAGTGGGACAGGAAACATTCAGTACTTC. It translates to CASSGTGNIQYF.

The chain joins TRBV5-1 to TRBJ2-7; 14 nucleotides agree with TRBD2. This CDR3 has 15 residues. Germline CDR1 reads SGHRS; CDR2 reads YFSETQ. V shed 0 bases, J shed 5 bases, and the junction held 1 base outside the gene matches. The CDR3, as DNA: TGCGCCAGCAGCTTGGTGGGACTAGCGGGAGACGAGCAGTACTTC. The encoded protein is CASSLVGLAGDEQYF.

The chain has TRBV6-1 and TRBJ2-5; 14 bases fit TRBD2. CDR3 size: 18 residues. CDR1 and CDR2 from the germline V gene are MNHNS and SASEGT. V lost 6 bases, J lost 5 bases, and 14 bases stayed unmatched. CDR3 nucleotides: TGTGCCAGCAGGGAGGGACTAGCGGGAGTGGGTCCAGGGGAGACCCAGTACTTC. It encodes CASREGLAGVGPGETQYF.

The CDR3 sequence is CASSLPRQPNTEAFF. The DNA for the CDR3 is TGCGCCAGCAGTCTACCCAGACAGCCGAACACTGAAGCTTTCTTT. The chain employs TRBV23-1 and TRBJ1-1, with a weak D call TRBD1 (5 bases). TRBV23-1 is an ORF for which the function is uncertain. This CDR3 is 15 amino acids long. Trimming took 4 bases from V and 1 from J, leaving 13 bases between them.

The J gene is TRBJ2-7, the V gene TRBV6-6; D is unclear. The germline V gene encodes CDR1 MNHNY and CDR2 SVGAGI (reference sequence). The CDR3 extends over 14 amino acids. The V gene lost 0 bases and the J gene lost 5 bases, with 11 bases spanning the gap. The CDR3 here is CASSYSTTRNEQYF. CDR3 in DNA: TGTGCCAGCAGTTACTCGACGACGCGTAACGAGCAGTACTTC.

The genes are TRBV6-6 and TRBJ2-2; TRBD1 matches 11 bases. The CDR3 spans 16 residues. V trimming: 4 bases; J trimming: 7 bases; junction bases outside the gene matches: 8. Germline V gives CDR1 MNHNY, CDR2 SVGAGI (reference sequence). The CDR3 protein is CASSSLDRGRGGELFF. The CDR3 DNA sequence: TGTGCCAGCAGTTCCCTGGACAGGGGGCGTGGCGGGGAGCTGTTTTTT.

V gene TRBV6-5 combines with J gene TRBJ2-1; D ambiguous. V was trimmed by 8 bases and J by 5 bases, leaving 13 bases between them. CDR3 length: 13 residues. In germline, CDR1 is MNHEY, CDR2 SVGAGI. This CDR3 reads CASAKEFHNEQFF. CDR3 coding DNA: TGTGCCAGCGCCAAGGAGTTCCACAATGAGCAGTTCTTC.

The rearrangement uses TRBV7-9 and TRBJ2-7; perhaps TRBD1 as D (5 bases). CDR1 is SEHNR, CDR2 FQNEAQ, per germline (reference sequence). Trimming shortened V by 6 bases and J by 3 bases, and 15 bases separated the two germline ends. The CDR3 covers 14 residues. Here the CDR3 reads CASSEAGNRYEQYF. The CDR3 region has the DNA TGTGCCAGCAGTGAAGCAGGGAACCGCTACGAGCAGTACTTC.

The chain recombines TRBV15 with TRBJ2-7; the D is unclear. The CDR3 is 13 residues long. The V end was cut by 0 bases, the J end by 4 bases, with 7 bases between. Germline assignment: CDR1 LNHNV and CDR2 YYDKDF (reference sequence). CDR3 nucleotides: TGTGCCACCAGCAGAGAGCCCCAGTACGAGCAGTACTTC. This gives the protein CATSREPQYEQYF.

The chain employs TRBV7-9 and TRBJ2-7; TRBD1 aligns across 7 bases. The germline gives CDR1 SEHNR, CDR2 FQNEAQ (reference sequence). The V gene end was trimmed by 1 base and the J gene end by 0 bases; junction bases not matched to a gene: 3. The length of the CDR3 is 15 residues. The CDR3 loop is CASSLGQGGSYEQYF. Written as DNA, the CDR3 is TGTGCCAGCAGCTTAGGACAGGGTGGCTCCTACGAGCAGTACTTC.

With regard to this clonotype: An end of the junction does not agree with germline; a read error may underlie this. The gene calls are TRBV5-1 and TRBJ2-2, with 7 bases aligning to TRBD2. The length of the CDR3 is 14 residues. Germline V gene lookup returns CDR1 SGHRS and CDR2 YFSETQ. CDR3 loop: CASSLAGNTGELFF. CDR3 coding DNA: TGTGCCAGCAGCTTAGCGGGGAACACCGGGGAGCTGTTTTTT.

J is TRBJ2-1 and V is TRBV5-1; perhaps TRBD1 as D (6 bases). V shed 6 bases and J shed 3 bases, with 13 bases lying between them. Germline V CDR1 and CDR2: SGHRS, YFSETQ. This CDR3 contains 14 residues. The CDR3 DNA reads as TGCGCCAGCACCCCGCAGGGGAACTACAATGAGCAGTTCTTC. It is translated as CASTPQGNYNEQFF.